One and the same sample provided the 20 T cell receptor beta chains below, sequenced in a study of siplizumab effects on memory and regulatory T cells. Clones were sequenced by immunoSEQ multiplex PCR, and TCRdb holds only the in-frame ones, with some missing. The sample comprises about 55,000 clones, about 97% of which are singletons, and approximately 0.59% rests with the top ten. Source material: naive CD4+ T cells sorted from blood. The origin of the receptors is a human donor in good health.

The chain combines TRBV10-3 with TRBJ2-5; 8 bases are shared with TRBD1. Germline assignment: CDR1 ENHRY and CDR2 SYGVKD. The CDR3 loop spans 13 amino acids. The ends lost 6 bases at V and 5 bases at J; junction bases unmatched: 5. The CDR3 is CAIRPDRAETQYF. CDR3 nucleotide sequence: TGTGCCATCAGGCCGGACAGGGCTGAGACCCAGTACTTC.

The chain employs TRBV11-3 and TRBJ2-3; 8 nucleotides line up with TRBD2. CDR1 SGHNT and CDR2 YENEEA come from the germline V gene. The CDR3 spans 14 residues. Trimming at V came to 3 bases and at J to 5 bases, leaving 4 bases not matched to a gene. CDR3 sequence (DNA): TGTGCCAGCAGCTTGGGACTAGAGCAAGATACGCAGTATTTT. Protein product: CASSLGLEQDTQYF.

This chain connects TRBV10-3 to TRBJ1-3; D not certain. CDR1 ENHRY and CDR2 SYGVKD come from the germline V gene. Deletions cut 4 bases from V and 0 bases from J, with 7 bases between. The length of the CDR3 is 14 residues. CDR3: CAISAGLSGNTIYF. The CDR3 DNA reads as TGTGCCATCAGTGCAGGTCTCTCTGGAAACACCATATATTTT.

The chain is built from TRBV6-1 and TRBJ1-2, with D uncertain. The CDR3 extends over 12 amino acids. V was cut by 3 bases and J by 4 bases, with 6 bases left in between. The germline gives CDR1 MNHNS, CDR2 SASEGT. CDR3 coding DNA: TGTGCCAGCAGTGAGGGCAGCTATGGCTACACCTTC. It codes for CASSEGSYGYTF.

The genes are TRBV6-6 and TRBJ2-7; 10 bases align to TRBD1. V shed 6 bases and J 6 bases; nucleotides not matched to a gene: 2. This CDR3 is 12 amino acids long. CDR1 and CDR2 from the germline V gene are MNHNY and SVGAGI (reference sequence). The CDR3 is CASRWTGGEQYF. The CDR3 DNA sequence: TGTGCCAGCAGATGGACAGGGGGCGAGCAGTACTTC.

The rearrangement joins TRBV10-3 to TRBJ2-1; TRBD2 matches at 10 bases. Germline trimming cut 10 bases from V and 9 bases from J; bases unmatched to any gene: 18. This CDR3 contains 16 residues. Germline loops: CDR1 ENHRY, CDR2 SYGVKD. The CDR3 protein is CATDDTGLARGFEQFF. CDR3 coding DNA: TGTGCCACCGACGATACGGGACTAGCGAGAGGTTTTGAGCAGTTCTTC.

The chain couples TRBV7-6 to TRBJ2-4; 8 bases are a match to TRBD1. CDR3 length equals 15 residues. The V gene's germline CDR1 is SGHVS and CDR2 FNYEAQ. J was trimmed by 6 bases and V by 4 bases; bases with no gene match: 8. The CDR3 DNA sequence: TGTGCCAGCAGCTCGGAACAGGGGGTAGTAAACATTCAGTACTTC. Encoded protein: CASSSEQGVVNIQYF.

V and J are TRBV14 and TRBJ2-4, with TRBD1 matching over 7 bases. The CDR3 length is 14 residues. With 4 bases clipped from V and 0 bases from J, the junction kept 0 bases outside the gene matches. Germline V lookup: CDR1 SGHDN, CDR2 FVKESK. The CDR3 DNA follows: TGTGCCAGCAGCCGACAGGGAGCCAAAAACATTCAGTACTTC. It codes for CASSRQGAKNIQYF. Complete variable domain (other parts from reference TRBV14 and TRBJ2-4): EAGVTQFPSHSVIEKGQTVTLRCDPISGHDNLYWYRRVMGKEIKFLLHFVKESKQDESGMPNNRFLAERTGGTYSTLKVQPAELEDSGVYFCASSRQGAKNIQYFGAGTRLSVL.

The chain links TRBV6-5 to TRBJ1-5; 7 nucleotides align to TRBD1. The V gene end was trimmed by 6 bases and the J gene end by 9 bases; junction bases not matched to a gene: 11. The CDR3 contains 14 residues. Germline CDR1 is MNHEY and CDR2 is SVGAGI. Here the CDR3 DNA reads TGTGCCAGCAGGTACGGGACAGACATCCCGCCCCAGCATTTT. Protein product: CASRYGTDIPPQHF.

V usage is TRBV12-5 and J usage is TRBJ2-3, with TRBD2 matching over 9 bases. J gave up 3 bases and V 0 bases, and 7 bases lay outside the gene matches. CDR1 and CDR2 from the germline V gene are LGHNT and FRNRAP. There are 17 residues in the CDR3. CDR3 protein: CASGLVLVSGRTDTQYF. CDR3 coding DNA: TGTGCTAGTGGTTTGGTACTGGTTAGCGGGAGAACAGATACGCAGTATTTT.

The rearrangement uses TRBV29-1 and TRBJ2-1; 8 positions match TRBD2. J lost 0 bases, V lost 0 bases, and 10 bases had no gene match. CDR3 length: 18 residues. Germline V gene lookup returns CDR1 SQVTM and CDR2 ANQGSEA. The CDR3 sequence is CSVEDLPSGPSSYNEQFF. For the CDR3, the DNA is TGCAGCGTTGAAGATCTTCCTAGCGGGCCGAGCTCCTACAATGAGCAGTTCTTC.

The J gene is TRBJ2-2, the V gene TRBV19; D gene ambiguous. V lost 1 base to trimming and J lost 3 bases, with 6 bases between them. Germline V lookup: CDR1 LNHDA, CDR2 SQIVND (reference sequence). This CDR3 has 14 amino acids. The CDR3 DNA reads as TGTGCCAGTAGTATAGCCCGAGACACCGGGGAGCTGTTTTTT. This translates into CASSIARDTGELFF. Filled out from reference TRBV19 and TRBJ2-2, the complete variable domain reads DGGITQSPKYLFRKEGQNVTLSCEQNLNHDAMYWYRQDPGQGLRLIYYSQIVNDFQKGDIAEGYSVSREKKESFPLTVTSAQKNPTAFYLCASSIARDTGELFFGEGSRLTVL.

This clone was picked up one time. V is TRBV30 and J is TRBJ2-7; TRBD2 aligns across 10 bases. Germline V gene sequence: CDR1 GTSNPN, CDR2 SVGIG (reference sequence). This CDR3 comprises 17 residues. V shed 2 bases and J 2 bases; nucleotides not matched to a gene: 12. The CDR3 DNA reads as TGTGCCTGGAGTCGAGCTAGTACTAGCGGGATTCCCTACGAGCAGTACTTC. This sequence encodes CAWSRASTSGIPYEQYF. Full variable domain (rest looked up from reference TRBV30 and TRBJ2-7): SQTIHQWPATLVQPVGSPLSLECTVEGTSNPNLYWYRQAAGRGLQLLFYSVGIGQISSEVPQNLSASRPQDRQFILSSKKLLLSDSGFYLCAWSRASTSGIPYEQYFGPGTRLTVT.

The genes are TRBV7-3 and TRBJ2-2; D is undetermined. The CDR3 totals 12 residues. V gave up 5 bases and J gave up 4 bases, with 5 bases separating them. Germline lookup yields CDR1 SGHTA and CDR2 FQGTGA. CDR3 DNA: TGTGCCAGCAGCCTCGCCACCGGGGAGCTGTTTTTT. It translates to CASSLATGELFF.

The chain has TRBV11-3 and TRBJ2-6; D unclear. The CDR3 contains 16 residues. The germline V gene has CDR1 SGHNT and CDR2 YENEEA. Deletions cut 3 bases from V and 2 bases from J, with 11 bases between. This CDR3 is CASSFTLLTGANVLTF. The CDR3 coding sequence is TGTGCCAGCAGCTTCACCCTACTCACTGGGGCCAACGTCCTGACTTTC.

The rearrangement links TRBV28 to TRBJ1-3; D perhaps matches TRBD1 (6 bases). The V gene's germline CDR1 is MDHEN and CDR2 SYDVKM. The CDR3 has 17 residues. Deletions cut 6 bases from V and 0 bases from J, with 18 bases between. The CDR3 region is CASSPETGGSSGNTIYF. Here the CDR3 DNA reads TGTGCCAGCAGCCCCGAGACAGGAGGTAGCTCTGGAAACACCATATATTTT.

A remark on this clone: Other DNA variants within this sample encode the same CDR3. The CDR3 coding sequence is TGTGCCAGTAGTATAGGGCAGAGCAATCAGCCCCAGCATTTT. Translated: CASSIGQSNQPQHF. The chain combines TRBV19 with TRBJ1-5; D is unclear. Trimming cost V 1 base and J 1 base, with 5 bases left between them. Germline V gene lookup returns CDR1 LNHDA and CDR2 SQIVND (reference sequence). The CDR3 is 14 amino acids. Variable domain in full (rest from reference TRBV19 and TRBJ1-5): DGGITQSPKYLFRKEGQNVTLSCEQNLNHDAMYWYRQDPGQGLRLIYYSQIVNDFQKGDIAEGYSVSREKKESFPLTVTSAQKNPTAFYLCASSIGQSNQPQHFGDGTRLSIL.

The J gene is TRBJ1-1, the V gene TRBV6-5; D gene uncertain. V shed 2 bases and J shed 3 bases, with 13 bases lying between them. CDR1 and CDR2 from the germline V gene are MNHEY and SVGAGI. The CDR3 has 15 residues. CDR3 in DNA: TGTGCCAGCAGTTACGGAGGCTCTGGGGACACTGAAGCTTTCTTT. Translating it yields CASSYGGSGDTEAFF.

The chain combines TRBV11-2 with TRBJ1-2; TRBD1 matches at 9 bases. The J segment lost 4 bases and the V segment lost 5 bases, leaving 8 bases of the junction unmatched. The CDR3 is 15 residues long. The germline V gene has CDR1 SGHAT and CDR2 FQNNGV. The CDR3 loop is CASSPVTGGVYGYTF. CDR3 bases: TGTGCCAGCAGCCCGGTGACAGGGGGAGTCTATGGCTACACCTTC.

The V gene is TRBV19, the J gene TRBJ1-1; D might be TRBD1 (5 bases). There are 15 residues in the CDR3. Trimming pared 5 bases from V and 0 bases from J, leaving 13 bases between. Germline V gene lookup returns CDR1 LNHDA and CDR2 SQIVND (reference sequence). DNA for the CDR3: TGTGCCAGTAGTCCTAAGGGACGGATGAACACTGAAGCTTTCTTT. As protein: CASSPKGRMNTEAFF.